This T cell receptor (beta chain) was sequenced for a study of human T cells and chemical hapten exposure. Background on the study: Patients were mainly female, each with alopecia areata, totalis or universalis. Study observations and caveats: There was no change with DPC sensitization in TCRs above 1 in 1000 frequency.

TCRdb fed the RACE reads into MiXCR, producing one record per CDR3 protein. The data hold 150,000 or so distinct CDR3 sequences, with roughly 15% observed a single time. Time point meaning: patch test 1, 2 weeks after DPC sensitization. Treatment reported: therapeutic diphenylcyclopropenone sensitization with weekly scalp DPC. This clonotype was recorded a few times. Its specificity is unknown. The V gene's germline CDR1 is LGHDT and CDR2 YNNKEL (reference sequence). This CDR3 region has 12 residues. Trimming cost V 4 bases and J 6 bases, with 9 bases left between them. The genes are TRBV3-1 and TRBJ1-2; no definite D call. This TCR derives from a woman aged 25 to 45 with alopecia areata. Some clones in this sample may be carry-over from other donors' samples. Sequences were derived from whole blood, sampled in connection with sensitization to the hapten diphenylcyclopropenone (DPC). CDR3 nucleotide sequence: TGTGCCAGCAGCCGACTCGGAGATGGCTACACCTTC. Translated, it gives CASSRLGDGYTF.